This T cell receptor (beta chain) was sequenced in a study of T cell repertoires in cytomegalovirus infection. Findings and caveats of the study: The ex vivo response was dominated by HLA-C-restricted CMV-specific TCR beta clonotypes.

This clonotype has just a few counts. What it recognizes is unknown. TCRdb used MiXCR to reprocess the reads, holding one entry per CDR3 protein. The sample records more than 200,000 distinct CDR3 sequences, 8% to 9.5% being singletons. The sequenced sample consisted of PBMCs. The clonotype comes from a human donor in good health (CMV status not recorded). Some clones in this sample may be carry-over from other donors' samples.

The CDR3 DNA reads as TGTGCCAGCAGCCAGGGTGACTCCCAAGAGACCCAGTACTTC. This encodes CASSQGDSQETQYF. The chain joins TRBV4-2 to TRBJ2-5, with unresolved D. CDR3 length: 14 residues. The V end lost 3 bases, the J end lost 1 base, and 9 bases lay between the germline ends. Germline CDR1 and CDR2: LGHNA and YNFKEQ.